A selection of T cell receptor beta chains follows, all from one sample in a study of cytomegalovirus exposure and HLA in healthy donors. This table comes from immunoSEQ multiplex PCR, and its TCRdb copy is limited to in-frame clones, with some not included. The sample has 120,000 to 150,000 clones; over 60% are singletons. Sequencing was performed on PBMCs. The receptor source for this set is a male donor in good health and CMV-seropositive. Both conserved end residues are part of each CDR3. The order of the fields is J gene, V gene, CDR3 protein.

J gene: TRBJ1-4
V gene: TRBV11-2
CDR3 protein: CASSSVEQGSPTNEKLFF

J gene: TRBJ2-2
V gene: TRBV5-1
CDR3 protein: CASSLFLAGTLESGELFF

J gene: TRBJ1-5
V gene: TRBV18
CDR3 protein: CASSPRAGREPQHF

J gene: TRBJ1-1
V gene: TRBV25-1
CDR3 protein: CASSDVRYQGGNTEAFF

J gene: TRBJ1-4
V gene: TRBV14
CDR3 protein: CASSPSRTDSNEKLFF

J gene: TRBJ1-1
V gene: TRBV5-1
CDR3 protein: CASSLAKTGGGHTEAFF

J gene: TRBJ1-4
V gene: TRBV27
CDR3 protein: CASSLMSGPNEKLFF

J gene: TRBJ1-3
V gene: TRBV18
CDR3 protein: CASSPYMDSSGNTIYF

J gene: TRBJ1-2
V gene: TRBV5-1
CDR3 protein: CASSFSRVDGYTF

J gene: TRBJ1-5
V gene: TRBV1
CDR3 protein: CTSRRQGNQPQHF

J gene: TRBJ1-5
V gene: TRBV6-5
CDR3 protein: CASSYSQGSNQPQHF

J gene: TRBJ1-3
V gene: TRBV6-1
CDR3 protein: CASSQGGFGNTIYF

J gene: TRBJ2-7
V gene: TRBV7-9
CDR3 protein: CASSFNPDEQYF

J gene: TRBJ2-1
V gene: TRBV28
CDR3 protein: CASSLWAGDGNEQFF

J gene: TRBJ2-1
V gene: TRBV4-2
CDR3 protein: CASSPLAGDYNEQFF

J gene: TRBJ2-7
V gene: TRBV4-3
CDR3 protein: CASSQETRYEQYF

J gene: TRBJ2-7
V gene: TRBV15
CDR3 protein: CATSRLGAGTGVNEQYF

J gene: TRBJ2-1
V gene: TRBV7-7
CDR3 protein: CASSLGTSGGDEQFF

J gene: TRBJ2-7
V gene: TRBV9
CDR3 protein: CASSAGTGGFYEQYF

J gene: TRBJ2-2
V gene: TRBV11-2
CDR3 protein: CASSLVRGSFTGELFF

J gene: TRBJ2-5
V gene: TRBV7-7
CDR3 protein: CASSLVLGLNSGTQYF

J gene: TRBJ1-1
V gene: TRBV15
CDR3 protein: CATSRDGTGVTEAFF

J gene: TRBJ2-7
V gene: TRBV5-5
CDR3 protein: CASSSGIYEQYF

J gene: TRBJ2-7
V gene: TRBV6-1
CDR3 protein: CASSAGTGGSYEQYF

J gene: TRBJ2-5
V gene: TRBV28
CDR3 protein: CASSLGAGELRETQYF

J gene: TRBJ2-7
V gene: TRBV7-9
CDR3 protein: CASSSRSMEQYF

J gene: TRBJ1-6
V gene: TRBV13
CDR3 protein: CASSLRVNNSPLHF

J gene: TRBJ2-3
V gene: TRBV27
CDR3 protein: CATAGLALTDTQYF

J gene: TRBJ2-5
V gene: TRBV4-1
CDR3 protein: CASSQNPLAGGETQYF

J gene: TRBJ2-7
V gene: TRBV11-1
CDR3 protein: CASSLALGGFEQYF

J gene: TRBJ1-3
V gene: TRBV19
CDR3 protein: CASSAGVSGNTIYF

J gene: TRBJ2-7
V gene: TRBV11-2
CDR3 protein: CASSLDGQTSYEQYF

J gene: TRBJ1-1
V gene: TRBV4-3
CDR3 protein: CASSQTGWNTEAFF

J gene: TRBJ2-2
V gene: TRBV7-2
CDR3 protein: CASSLASRGRGSPGELFF

J gene: TRBJ1-1
V gene: TRBV28
CDR3 protein: CASSRRVGTEAFF

J gene: TRBJ2-7
V gene: TRBV11-2
CDR3 protein: CASSAYRGGYEQYF

J gene: TRBJ2-1
V gene: TRBV11-3
CDR3 protein: CASSITYNEQFF

J gene: TRBJ1-2
V gene: TRBV2
CDR3 protein: CASSDELFLFGYTF

J gene: TRBJ1-3
V gene: TRBV9
CDR3 protein: CASSVDLGNTIYF

J gene: TRBJ2-3
V gene: TRBV9
CDR3 protein: CASSSQPTLAIDTQYF

J gene: TRBJ2-7
V gene: TRBV10-1
CDR3 protein: CASRGRDNEQYF

J gene: TRBJ2-7
V gene: TRBV7-2
CDR3 protein: CASSLDLAGVGEQYF

J gene: TRBJ2-5
V gene: TRBV11-2
CDR3 protein: CASSFLSGGPPKTQYF

J gene: TRBJ1-2
V gene: TRBV6-5
CDR3 protein: CASSYSSQRGGYTF

J gene: TRBJ1-4
V gene: TRBV23-1
CDR3 protein: CASSQSGPQGDSEKLFF

J gene: TRBJ1-3
V gene: TRBV6-5
CDR3 protein: CASSFGTASGNTIYF

J gene: TRBJ1-1
V gene: TRBV4-3
CDR3 protein: CASSPTTGRTEAFF

J gene: TRBJ2-7
V gene: TRBV6-1
CDR3 protein: CASTPLSGGADEQYF

J gene: TRBJ2-5
V gene: TRBV10-3
CDR3 protein: CATSDRGGETQYF

J gene: TRBJ1-2
V gene: TRBV9
CDR3 protein: CASSTPTGGVDGYTF

J gene: TRBJ2-1
V gene: TRBV28
CDR3 protein: CASSFSSGQGHNEQFF

J gene: TRBJ1-6
V gene: TRBV5-6
CDR3 protein: CASSLRRGTHNSPLHF